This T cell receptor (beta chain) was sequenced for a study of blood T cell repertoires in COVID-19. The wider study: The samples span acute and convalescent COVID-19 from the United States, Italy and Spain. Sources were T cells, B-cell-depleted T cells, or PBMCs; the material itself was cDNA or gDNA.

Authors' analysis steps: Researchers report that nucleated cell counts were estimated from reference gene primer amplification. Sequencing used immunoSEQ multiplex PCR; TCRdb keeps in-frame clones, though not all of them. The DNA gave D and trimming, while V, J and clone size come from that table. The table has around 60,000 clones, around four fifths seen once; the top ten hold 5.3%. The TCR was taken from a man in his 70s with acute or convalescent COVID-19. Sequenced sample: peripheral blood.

The CDR3 DNA reads TGTGCCACCAGCAGAGATCTGGACAGGAGATACGAGCAGTACTTC. Protein sequence: CATSRDLDRRYEQYF. The rearrangement links TRBV15 to TRBJ2-7; 7 positions agree with TRBD1. J lost 4 bases, V lost 0 bases, and 6 bases had no gene match. Germline CDR1 LNHNV, CDR2 YYDKDF (reference sequence). The CDR3 runs to 15 residues.